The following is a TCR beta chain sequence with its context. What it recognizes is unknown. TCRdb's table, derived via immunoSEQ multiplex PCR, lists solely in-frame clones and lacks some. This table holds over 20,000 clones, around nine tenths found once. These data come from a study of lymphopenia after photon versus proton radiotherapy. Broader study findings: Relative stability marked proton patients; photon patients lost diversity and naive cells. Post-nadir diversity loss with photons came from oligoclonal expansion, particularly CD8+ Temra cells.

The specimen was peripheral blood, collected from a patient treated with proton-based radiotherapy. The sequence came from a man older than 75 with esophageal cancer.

Written as DNA, the CDR3 is TGTGCCAGTAGCGTGCGCCCTGTGGGAAATCAGCCCCAGCATTTT. Its protein is CASSVRPVGNQPQHF. This chain links TRBV19 with TRBJ1-5; D is uncertain. Germline V gene sequence: CDR1 LNHDA, CDR2 SQIVND (reference sequence). The CDR3 totals 15 residues. V lost 6 bases to trimming and J lost 4 bases, with 16 bases between them.